The clone carrying this T cell receptor (beta chain) appeared a few times. Its antigen is unidentified. There are 16 residues in the CDR3. Germline CDR1 SGHDT, CDR2 YYEEEE. The V segment lost 4 bases and the J segment 7 bases; nucleotides outside the gene matches: 15. It was with unique molecular identifiers that the TCRbeta library was prepared. MiXCR was run by TCRdb on the PCR reads, yielding one entry per CDR3 protein. Of 65,000 to 85,000 distinct CDR3 sequences in the sample, roughly a tenth were seen once. The sample originates from a study of T-cell reconstitution after alpha-beta-depleted transplantation in children. Findings and caveats of the study: T cells produced anew were the main source of T-cell counts and diversity one year after transplant. Reportedly, roughly two months post-transplant, alpha-beta T cells arose from several hundred expanded graft clones.

The material sequenced was PBMCs, taken before TCRalphabeta/CD19-depleted stem cell transplant. The chain has TRBV5-6 and TRBJ2-7; 9 bases align to TRBD1. This clonotype was sampled from a boy aged 5-17 years with acute myeloid leukemia, due to receive a stem cell transplant. The CDR3 sequence: CASSRYPGQGFGEQYF. In DNA, the CDR3 is TGTGCCAGCAGCCGATACCCGGGACAGGGATTTGGAGAGCAGTACTTC.